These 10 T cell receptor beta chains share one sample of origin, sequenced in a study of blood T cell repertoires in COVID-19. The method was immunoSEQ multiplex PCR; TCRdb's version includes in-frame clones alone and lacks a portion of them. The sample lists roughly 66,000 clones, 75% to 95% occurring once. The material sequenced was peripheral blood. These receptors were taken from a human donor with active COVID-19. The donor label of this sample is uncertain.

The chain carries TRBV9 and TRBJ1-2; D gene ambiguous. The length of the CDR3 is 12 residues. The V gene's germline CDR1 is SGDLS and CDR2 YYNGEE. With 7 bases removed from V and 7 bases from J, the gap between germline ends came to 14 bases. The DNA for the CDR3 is TGTGCCAGCGAGAAAGTCGCGGGTGGCTACACCTTC. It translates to CASEKVAGGYTF.

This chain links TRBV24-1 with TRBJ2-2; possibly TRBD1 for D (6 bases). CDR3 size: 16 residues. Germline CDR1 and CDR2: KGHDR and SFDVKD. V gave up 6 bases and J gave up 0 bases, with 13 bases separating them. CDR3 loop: CATSPLGAANTGELFF. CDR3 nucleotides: TGTGCCACCAGTCCGTTGGGGGCCGCGAACACCGGGGAGCTGTTTTTT.

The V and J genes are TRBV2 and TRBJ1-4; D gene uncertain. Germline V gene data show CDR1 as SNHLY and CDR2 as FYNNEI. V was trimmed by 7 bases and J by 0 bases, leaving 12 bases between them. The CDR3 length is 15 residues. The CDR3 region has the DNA TGTGCCAGCATTCTAGGCTGGGCAACTAATGAAAAACTGTTTTTT. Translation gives CASILGWATNEKLFF.

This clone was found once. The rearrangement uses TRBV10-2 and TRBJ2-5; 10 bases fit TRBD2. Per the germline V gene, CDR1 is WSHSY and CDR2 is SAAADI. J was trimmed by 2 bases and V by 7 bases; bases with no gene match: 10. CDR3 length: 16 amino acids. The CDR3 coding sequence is TGCGCCAGCACGTCCGAGGTAGCGGGAGGACAAGAGACCCAGTACTTC. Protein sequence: CASTSEVAGGQETQYF.

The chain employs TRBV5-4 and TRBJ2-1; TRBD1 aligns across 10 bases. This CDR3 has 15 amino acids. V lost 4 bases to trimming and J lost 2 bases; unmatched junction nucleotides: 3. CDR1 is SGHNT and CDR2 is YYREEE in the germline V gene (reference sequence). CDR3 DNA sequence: TGTGCCAGCAGCATCGGACAGGGGGCCTACAATGAGCAGTTCTTC. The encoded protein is CASSIGQGAYNEQFF.

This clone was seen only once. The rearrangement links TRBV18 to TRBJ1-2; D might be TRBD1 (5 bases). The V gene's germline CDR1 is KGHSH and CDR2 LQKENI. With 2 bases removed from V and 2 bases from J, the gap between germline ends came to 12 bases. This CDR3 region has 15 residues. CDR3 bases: TGTGCCAGCTCACCATCTTCCTACAGGAACTATGGCTACACCTTC. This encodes CASSPSSYRNYGYTF.

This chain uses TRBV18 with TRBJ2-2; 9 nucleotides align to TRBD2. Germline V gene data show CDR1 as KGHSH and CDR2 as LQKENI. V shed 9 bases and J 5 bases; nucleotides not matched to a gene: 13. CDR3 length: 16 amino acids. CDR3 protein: CARPLLAGSITGELFF. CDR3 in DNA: TGTGCCAGACCACTTCTAGCGGGAAGTATAACCGGGGAGCTGTTTTTT.

The CDR3, as DNA: TGTGCCAGCAGCGTAAGCCCATTGGGAGTAGATACGCAGTATTTT. It specifies CASSVSPLGVDTQYF. This chain links TRBV9 with TRBJ2-3; possible D gene TRBD2, 5 bases. The ends were cut back, 1 base at V and 5 bases at J, with 14 bases in the middle. This CDR3 is built from 15 residues. Germline V CDR1 and CDR2: SGDLS, YYNGEE.

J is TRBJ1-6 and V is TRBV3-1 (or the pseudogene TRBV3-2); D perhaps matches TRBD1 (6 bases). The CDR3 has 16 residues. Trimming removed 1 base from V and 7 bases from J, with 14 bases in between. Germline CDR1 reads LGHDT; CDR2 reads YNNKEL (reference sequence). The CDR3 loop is CASSQALQGYNSPLHF. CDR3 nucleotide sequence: TGTGCCAGCAGCCAAGCATTACAGGGCTACAATTCACCCCTCCACTTT.

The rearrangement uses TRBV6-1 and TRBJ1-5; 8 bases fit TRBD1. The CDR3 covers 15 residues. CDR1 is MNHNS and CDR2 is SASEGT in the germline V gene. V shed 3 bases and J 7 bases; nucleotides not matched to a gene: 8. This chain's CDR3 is CASSEEDRVWQPQHF. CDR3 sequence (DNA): TGTGCCAGCAGTGAGGAGGACAGGGTGTGGCAGCCCCAGCATTTT.